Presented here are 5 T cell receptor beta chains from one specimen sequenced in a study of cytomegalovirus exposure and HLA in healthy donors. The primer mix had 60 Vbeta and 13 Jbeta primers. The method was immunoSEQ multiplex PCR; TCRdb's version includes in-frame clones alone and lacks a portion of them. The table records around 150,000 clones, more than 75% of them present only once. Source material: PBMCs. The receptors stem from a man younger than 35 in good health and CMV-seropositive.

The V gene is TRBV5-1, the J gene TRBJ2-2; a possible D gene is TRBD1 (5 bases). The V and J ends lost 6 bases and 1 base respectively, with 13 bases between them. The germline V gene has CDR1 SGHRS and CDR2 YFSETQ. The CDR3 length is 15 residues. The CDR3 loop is CASTTDRMNTGELFF. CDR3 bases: TGCGCCAGCACCACTGACAGAATGAACACCGGGGAGCTGTTTTTT.

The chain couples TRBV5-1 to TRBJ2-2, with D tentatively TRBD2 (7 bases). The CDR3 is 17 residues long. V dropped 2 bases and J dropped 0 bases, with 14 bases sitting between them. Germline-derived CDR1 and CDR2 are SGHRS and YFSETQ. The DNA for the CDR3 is TGCGCCAGCAGCTTCGGACGGGGGGCCGCGAACACCGGGGAGCTGTTTTTT. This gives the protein CASSFGRGAANTGELFF.

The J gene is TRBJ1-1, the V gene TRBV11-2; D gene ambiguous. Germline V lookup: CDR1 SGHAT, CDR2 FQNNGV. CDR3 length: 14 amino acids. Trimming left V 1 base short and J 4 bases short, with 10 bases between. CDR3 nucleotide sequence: TGTGCCAGCAGCTTAGCCCGGGGAGGCACTGAAGCTTTCTTT. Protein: CASSLARGGTEAFF.

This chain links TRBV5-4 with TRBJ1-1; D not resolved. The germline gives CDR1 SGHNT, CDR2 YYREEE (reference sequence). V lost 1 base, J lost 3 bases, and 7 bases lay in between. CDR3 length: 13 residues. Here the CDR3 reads CASSLSPYTEAFF. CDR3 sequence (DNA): TGTGCCAGCAGCTTGTCCCCCTACACTGAAGCTTTCTTT.

The CDR3 here is CASSLLESQPQHF. In DNA form, the CDR3 reads TGTGCCAGCAGTCTTTTGGAGTCTCAGCCCCAGCATTTT. This sequence joins TRBV6-5 and TRBJ1-5; D remains unclear. The germline gives CDR1 MNHEY, CDR2 SVGAGI. Trimming took off 5 bases at V and 6 bases at J, with 11 bases between the two ends. This CDR3 has 13 amino acids.